These 2 T cell receptor beta chains came from one sample sequenced in a study of shared clonotypes between healthy human individuals (TCRdb year 2020). Libraries were made using the immunoSEQ multiplex PCR assay. TCRdb took this table from immuneACCESS and kept in-frame rearrangements with V and J called. Such tables lack part of the clones; where checked against another copy, unresolved V genes explain under half of the gap, and the rest is unexplained. Here the sample has more than 400,000 clones; approximately 78% occur a single time. The biggest ten clones account for about 12% of the sample. Sequenced: PBMCs. These receptors originate from a woman between 40 and 50 years old in good health. Some clones in this sample may be carry-over from other donors' samples.

V usage is TRBV6-4 and J usage is TRBJ1-2; 7 bases fit TRBD1. The germline V gene encodes CDR1 MRHNA and CDR2 SNTAGT. This CDR3 has 13 residues. V gave up 4 bases and J gave up 4 bases; unmatched junction bases: 3. The CDR3 loop reads CASSAQGGYGYTF. For the CDR3, the DNA is TGTGCCAGCAGTGCCCAGGGGGGCTATGGCTACACCTTC.

The chain links TRBV15 to TRBJ2-5; TRBD1 agrees at 10 bases. Germline CDR1 and CDR2: LNHNV and YYDKDF (reference sequence). Losses at the gene ends were 5 bases for V and 4 bases for J; bases not matched to a gene: 10. This CDR3 is built from 16 residues. CDR3 nucleotides: TGTGCCACCAGCCCGTGGACAGGGGGGGTGGGAGAGACCCAGTACTTC. Residues: CATSPWTGGVGETQYF.